This T cell receptor (beta chain) was recorded in a study of blood T cell repertoires in COVID-19. The V gene's germline CDR1 is SGHDT and CDR2 YYEEEE. V was shortened by 4 bases and J by 2 bases, with 4 bases between the two germline ends. The CDR3 is 12 residues long. How the authors handled the data: Reference gene primers were amplified, and this amplification served to estimate nucleated cell counts. The data were produced by immunoSEQ multiplex PCR, yet TCRdb's version contains in-frame clones alone and is incomplete. V, J and clone size are taken as reported in that table, and D and trimming were inferred from the DNA itself. The sample lists a few hundred thousand clones; more than 75% were seen once.

The TCR originated in a woman in her forties or fifties who had recovered from COVID-19. What was sequenced was PBMCs or T cells enriched from blood (not recorded which). J is TRBJ1-3 and V is TRBV5-6; no reliable D call. The CDR3 loop reads CASSRAGNTIYF. DNA for the CDR3: TGTGCCAGCAGCCGTGCTGGAAACACCATATATTTT.